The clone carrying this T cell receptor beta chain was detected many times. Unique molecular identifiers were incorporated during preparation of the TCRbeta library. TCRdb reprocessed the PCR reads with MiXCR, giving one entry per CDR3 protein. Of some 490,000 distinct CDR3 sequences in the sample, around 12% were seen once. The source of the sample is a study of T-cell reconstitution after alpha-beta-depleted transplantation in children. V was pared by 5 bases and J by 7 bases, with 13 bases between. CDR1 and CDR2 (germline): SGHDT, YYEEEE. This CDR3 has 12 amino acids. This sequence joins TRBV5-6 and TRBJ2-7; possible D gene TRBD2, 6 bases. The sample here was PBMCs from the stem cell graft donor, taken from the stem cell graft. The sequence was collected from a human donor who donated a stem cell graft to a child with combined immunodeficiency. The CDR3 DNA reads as TGTGCCAGCAGAGCCGGGAGTCAGGAGCAGTACTTC. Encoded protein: CASRAGSQEQYF.